One sample yielded the 20 T cell receptor beta chains listed below, sequenced in a study of blood T cell repertoires in COVID-19. The assay was immunoSEQ multiplex PCR, and TCRdb's table has in-frame clones only and misses some. The profile shows roughly 150,000 clones, 84% of them singletons. Sequencing was done on a sample of PBMCs or T cells enriched from blood (not recorded which). These receptors were collected from a woman in her forties or fifties who had recovered from COVID-19.

The V gene is TRBV19, the J gene TRBJ2-1; 11 bases map to TRBD1. This CDR3 is 16 amino acids long. The junction had 11 bases not matched to a gene; V was cut back by 5 bases and J by 8 bases. The V gene's germline CDR1 is LNHDA and CDR2 SQIVND (reference sequence). The CDR3 reads CASSRPDRGHADEQFF. The CDR3 DNA sequence: TGTGCCAGTAGTCGGCCGGACAGGGGGCATGCCGATGAGCAGTTCTTC.

The chain is built from TRBV5-6 and TRBJ2-1; D perhaps matches TRBD2 (6 bases). This CDR3 contains 16 residues. The germline V gene has CDR1 SGHDT and CDR2 YYEEEE. V shed 2 bases and J shed 3 bases, with 15 bases lying between them. CDR3 sequence reads: CASSFGGRGHYNEQFF. In DNA form, the CDR3 reads TGTGCCAGCAGCTTCGGCGGGCGGGGTCACTACAATGAGCAGTTCTTC.

The chain is built from TRBV27 and TRBJ1-1; 12 nucleotides align to TRBD1. This CDR3 comprises 17 residues. Unmatched junction bases numbered 11, after V lost 8 bases and J lost 1 base. Germline CDR1 reads MNHEY; CDR2 reads SMNVEV (reference sequence). The chain's CDR3 is CASGGTGGWMGNTEAFF. DNA for the CDR3: TGTGCCAGCGGGGGGACAGGGGGCTGGATGGGGAACACTGAAGCTTTCTTT.

The CDR3 region is CSVERASGRFGIQYF. The CDR3, as DNA: TGCAGCGTTGAACGGGCTAGCGGGAGGTTTGGCATTCAGTACTTC. This chain uses TRBV29-1 with TRBJ2-4; 11 bases line up with TRBD2. The V gene end was trimmed by 2 bases and the J gene end by 9 bases; junction bases not matched to a gene: 9. CDR1 SQVTM and CDR2 ANQGSEA come from the germline V gene. The CDR3 contains 15 residues. Complete variable domain (other parts from reference TRBV29-1 and TRBJ2-4): SAVISQKPSRDICQRGTSLTIQCQVDSQVTMMFWYRQQPGQSLTLIATANQGSEATYESGFVIDKFPISRPNLTFSTLTVSNMSPEDSSIYLCSVERASGRFGIQYFGAGTRLSVL.

This chain links TRBV29-1 with TRBJ2-3, with TRBD2 as a possible D gene (7 bases). The CDR3 spans 13 residues. Germline V gives CDR1 SQVTM, CDR2 ANQGSEA. Trimming took off 6 bases at V and 3 bases at J, with 13 bases between the two ends. The CDR3 loop reads CSVAGGQTDTQYF. In DNA, the CDR3 is TGCAGCGTCGCCGGGGGGCAAACAGATACGCAGTATTTT.

This clone was counted a few times. The DNA of the CDR3 is TGTGCCACCATGGGGACAGATAGCAATCAGCCCCAGCATTTT. Its protein product is CATMGTDSNQPQHF. This chain uses TRBV24-1 with TRBJ1-5; 7 bases align to TRBD1. The J segment lost 0 bases and the V segment lost 8 bases, leaving 3 bases of the junction unmatched. There are 14 residues in the CDR3. Germline loops: CDR1 KGHDR, CDR2 SFDVKD.

The CDR3 DNA reads TGTGCCAGCAGCCCAGACAGGGGCAGTGGCTACACCTTC. Protein product: CASSPDRGSGYTF. The genes are TRBV7-6 and TRBJ1-2, with 8 bases that match TRBD1. This CDR3 is 13 amino acids long. The junction had 6 bases not matched to a gene; V was cut back by 5 bases and J by 7 bases. The germline gives CDR1 SGHVS, CDR2 FNYEAQ.

This chain's CDR3 is CASSYLEVLAGGLEQYF. CDR3 coding DNA: TGTGCCAGCAGTTACCTGGAGGTTCTAGCGGGAGGGCTCGAGCAGTACTTC. The V gene is TRBV6-2 or TRBV6-3, the J gene TRBJ2-7; TRBD2 matches at 12 bases. Unmatched junction bases numbered 11, after V lost 2 bases and J lost 6 bases. There are 17 residues in the CDR3. The germline gives CDR1 MNHEY, CDR2 SVGEGT.

The V call is TRBV6-5, the J call TRBJ1-1; no reliable D call. With 2 bases removed from V and 11 bases from J, the gap between germline ends came to 15 bases. This CDR3 region has 13 residues. CDR1 is MNHEY, CDR2 SVGAGI, per germline. The CDR3 DNA reads as TGTGCCAGCAGTTACGTGGGCCACGGATCGGCTTTCTTT. Encoded protein: CASSYVGHGSAFF.

The J gene is TRBJ1-1, the V gene TRBV6-5; perhaps TRBD1 as D (6 bases). The CDR3 consists of 15 residues. V dropped 4 bases and J dropped 11 bases, with 23 bases sitting between them. Germline values: CDR1 MNHEY, CDR2 SVGAGI. The DNA for the CDR3 is TGTGCCAGCAGTTTTACTTCAGGGGCCCCTTCGTTGGCTTTCTTT. This translates into CASSFTSGAPSLAFF.

The V and J genes are TRBV19 and TRBJ2-1, with 7 bases fitting TRBD2. The germline V gene encodes CDR1 LNHDA and CDR2 SQIVND (reference sequence). The CDR3 is made up of 15 amino acids. The V gene end was trimmed by 7 bases and the J gene end by 0 bases; junction bases not matched to a gene: 6. The CDR3 sequence is CASISSSGSYNEQFF. The CDR3 DNA is TGTGCCAGTATCAGCTCTAGCGGCTCCTACAATGAGCAGTTCTTC.

The V gene is TRBV15, the J gene TRBJ2-7; 7 bases agree with TRBD1. This CDR3 region has 14 residues. Germline V gives CDR1 LNHNV, CDR2 YYDKDF (reference sequence). V was clipped by 6 bases and J by 0 bases; unmatched bases: 5. The CDR3 nucleotides are TGTGCCACCAGGCCGACAGGGAGCTCCTACGAGCAGTACTTC. As protein: CATRPTGSSYEQYF.

The J gene is TRBJ1-6, the V gene TRBV6-6; 9 nucleotides agree with TRBD1. The V gene end was trimmed by 5 bases and the J gene end by 4 bases; junction bases not matched to a gene: 6. Looked up from germline, CDR1 is MNHNY and CDR2 is SVGAGI (reference sequence). CDR3 size: 16 residues. In DNA, the CDR3 is TGTGCCAGCAGTCGAGCGACAGGGGGATATAATTCACCCCTCCACTTT. Translation: CASSRATGGYNSPLHF.

CDR3: CASSYAAGGSYEQYF. CDR3 nucleotide sequence: TGTGCCAGCAGTTATGCAGCGGGGGGCTCCTACGAGCAGTACTTC. V usage is TRBV6-2 or TRBV6-3 and J usage is TRBJ2-7, with 9 positions matching TRBD2. J was trimmed by 0 bases and V by 3 bases; bases with no gene match: 3. This CDR3 is built from 15 residues. Germline V gene sequence: CDR1 MNHEY, CDR2 SVGEGT.

The chain couples TRBV2 to TRBJ1-6; D is ambiguous. The CDR3 is made up of 13 amino acids. Germline V gene sequence: CDR1 SNHLY, CDR2 FYNNEI. The V end lost 5 bases, the J end lost 2 bases, and 4 bases lay between the germline ends. In DNA form, the CDR3 reads TGTGCCAGCAGTCCCACCTATAATTCACCCCTCCACTTT. Its translation: CASSPTYNSPLHF.

This clone was counted only a few times. CDR3 nucleotide sequence: TGTGCCAGCAGCACCTTACGGGGGGTGGGCACCGGGGAGCTGTTTTTT. It encodes CASSTLRGVGTGELFF. V usage is TRBV7-2 and J usage is TRBJ2-2; TRBD2 aligns across 7 bases. In germline, CDR1 is SGHTA, CDR2 FQGNSA. V gave up 5 bases and J gave up 4 bases; unmatched junction bases: 10. The CDR3 is 16 residues long. The entire variable domain, with the rest obtained from reference TRBV7-2 and TRBJ2-2, is as follows: GAGVSQSPSNKVTEKGKDVELRCDPISGHTALYWYRQSLGQGLEFLIYFQGNSAPDKSGLPSDRFSAERTGGSVSTLTIQRTQQEDSAVYLCASSTLRGVGTGELFFGEGSRLTVL.

This clone was observed a single time. The chain joins TRBV7-2 to TRBJ1-3; D unclear. The germline gives CDR1 SGHTA, CDR2 FQGNSA. Trimming cost V 7 bases and J 4 bases, with 14 bases left between them. The CDR3 spans 14 residues. The CDR3 region has the DNA TGTGCCAGCACCGGAGGGTTTACAGGAAACACCATATATTTT. This encodes CASTGGFTGNTIYF.

The V and J genes are TRBV28 and TRBJ2-4; 8 nucleotides align to TRBD1. Germline assignment: CDR1 MDHEN and CDR2 SYDVKM. V shed 4 bases, J shed 6 bases, and the junction held 11 bases outside the gene matches. The CDR3 covers 16 residues. CDR3 nucleotides: TGTGCCAGCAGTTACCTAAGCAGGGGGCCGGGAAACATTCAGTACTTC. It translates to CASSYLSRGPGNIQYF.

The chain carries TRBV27 and TRBJ2-3, with 8 bases lining up with TRBD2. J gave up 2 bases and V 3 bases, and 10 bases lay outside the gene matches. This CDR3 comprises 17 residues. Germline V CDR1 and CDR2: MNHEY, SMNVEV (reference sequence). Here the CDR3 reads CASSFKIGTRPTDTQYF. For the CDR3, the DNA is TGTGCCAGCAGTTTCAAAATTGGGACTAGACCCACAGATACGCAGTATTTT.

This chain joins TRBV6-5 and TRBJ1-3; D unclear. The CDR3 sequence is 16 residues long. Germline CDR1 MNHEY, CDR2 SVGAGI. Trimming shortened V by 0 bases and J by 0 bases, and 9 bases separated the two germline ends. The CDR3 nucleotides read TGTGCCAGCAGTTACTCGATAGGGAGCTCTGGAAACACCATATATTTT. This gives the protein CASSYSIGSSGNTIYF.